The 20 T cell receptor beta chains listed next were all sequenced from one sample in a study of T cell clusters in autoimmune cytopenias (dated by TCRdb to between 2018 and 2021). Per sample, around 230 ng of peripheral blood genomic DNA, approximately 37,500 genome equivalents, was used for TRB amplification. Reads for this sample came from an Illumina MiSeq. To amplify TRB rearrangements, a touch-down multiplex PCR protocol was run with the TRB-A and TRB-B primer pools combined in a single tube. TCRdb reprocessed the reads and assigns one entry to each CDR3 protein sequence, leaving out DNA. The sample table includes fewer than 8,500 distinct CDR3 sequences. The top ten hold less than 5.5% of the sample. The sequencing sample was made of peripheral blood. These receptors all come from a human donor with an autoimmune cytopenia or autoimmune hepatitis (not recorded which).

By frequency, this clonotype registers medium-sized. The rearrangement joins TRBV27 to TRBJ2-6; no DNA is available, so the TRBD2 call from TCRdb remains unchecked. Per the germline V gene, CDR1 is MNHEY and CDR2 is SMNVEV (reference sequence). There are 18 residues in the CDR3. The CDR3 loop is CASTLSRGGSSGANVLTF.

Measured by frequency, this clonotype is medium-sized. V and J are TRBV27 and TRBJ2-7; TCRdb's D call of TRBD1 is untestable without DNA. The CDR3 extends over 13 amino acids. CDR1 is MNHEY, CDR2 SMNVEV, per germline (reference sequence). The CDR3 is CASSFRQGGEQYF.

V gene TRBV20-1 combines with J gene TRBJ2-7. The CDR3 loop spans 15 amino acids. The germline CDR1 and CDR2 sequences are DFQATT and SNEGSKA (reference sequence). CDR3 residues: CSAPLFGTQTYEQYF.

The chain employs TRBV7-9 and TRBJ2-5; absent DNA, TCRdb's TRBD1 call cannot be checked. The CDR3 sequence is 13 residues long. Germline V gene data show CDR1 as SEHNR and CDR2 as FQNEAQ (reference sequence). CDR3 in amino acids: CASSPGAGLTQYF.

Judged by frequency, this clonotype is medium-sized (0.01 to 0.1%). This chain links TRBV5-4 with TRBJ2-7; lacking DNA, the TRBD1 call made by TCRdb goes unchecked. From germline, CDR1 is SGHNT and CDR2 YYREEE (reference sequence). The CDR3 spans 14 residues. CDR3 sequence: CASSPGRGAYEQYF. Variable domain in full (rest from reference TRBV5-4 and TRBJ2-7): ETGVTQSPTHLIKTRGQQVTLRCSSQSGHNTVSWYQQALGQGPQFIFQYYREEENGRGNFPPRFSGLQFPNYSSELNVNALELDDSALYLCASSPGRGAYEQYFGPGTRLTVT.

Its frequency marks this clonotype as medium-sized. The chain recombines TRBV6-5 with TRBJ1-6; TCRdb names TRBD1, which stays unverified in the absence of DNA. This CDR3 region has 15 residues. Germline CDR1 is MNHEY and CDR2 is SVGAGI. The chain's CDR3 is CASSYETGGNSPLHF.

The V and J genes are TRBV28 and TRBJ1-6; the TRBD1 assignment by TCRdb is unverifiable without DNA. The germline gives CDR1 MDHEN, CDR2 SYDVKM. The CDR3 covers 15 residues. CDR3: CASSLGGTVNSPLHF.

Measured by frequency, this clonotype is medium-sized (0.01 to 0.1%). The CDR3: CASSTSHGGRSYEQYF. The rearrangement joins TRBV7-9 to TRBJ2-7. The CDR3 has 16 residues. Germline V gene sequence: CDR1 SEHNR, CDR2 FQNEAQ (reference sequence).

V and J are TRBV5-4 and TRBJ2-5. Germline-derived CDR1 and CDR2 are SGHNT and YYREEE (reference sequence). The CDR3 is 11 residues long. CDR3 sequence: CASSLEETQYF.

The chain recombines TRBV12-3 or TRBV12-4 with TRBJ2-3; TCRdb's D call, TRBD2, is unchecked because there is no DNA. The CDR3 spans 17 residues. CDR3 residues: CASSPGLAGGPGDTQYF.

The chain recombines TRBV7-9 with TRBJ2-7; TCRdb's D call, TRBD1, is unchecked because there is no DNA. The CDR3 runs 14 residues. Germline CDR1 is SEHNR and CDR2 is FQNEAQ (reference sequence). CDR3 in amino acids: CASSSPGQIHEQFF.

This chain links TRBV20-1 with TRBJ2-1; TCRdb's D call of TRBD1 is untestable without DNA. The CDR3 extends over 13 amino acids. The germline V gene encodes CDR1 DFQATT and CDR2 SNEGSKA (reference sequence). The CDR3 reads CSALGRAGGEQFF.

The chain employs TRBV20-1 and TRBJ2-1; as DNA is missing, the TRBD1 call by TCRdb cannot be tested. Germline-derived CDR1 and CDR2 are DFQATT and SNEGSKA (reference sequence). This CDR3 is built from 14 residues. This CDR3 is CSASIGGGTHEQFF.

This clonotype is identified as medium-sized from frequency. This chain joins TRBV11-2 and TRBJ1-2; absent DNA, TCRdb's TRBD1 call cannot be checked. Per the germline V gene, CDR1 is SGHAT and CDR2 is FQNNGV. The CDR3 runs 13 residues. CDR3 sequence: CASSRTQGNGYTF. Full variable domain (rest looked up from reference TRBV11-2 and TRBJ1-2): EAGVAQSPRYKIIEKRQSVAFWCNPISGHATLYWYQQILGQGPKLLIQFQNNGVVDDSQLPKDRFSAERLKGVDSTLKIQPAKLEDSAVYLCASSRTQGNGYTFGSGTRLTVV.

The chain uses TRBV28 and TRBJ1-2. CDR1 and CDR2 (germline): MDHEN, SYDVKM. The CDR3 has 13 residues. The chain's CDR3 is CASSLFGNYGYTF.

The gene calls are TRBV12-3 or TRBV12-4 and TRBJ2-5. The CDR3 sequence is 11 residues long. The CDR3 here is CASSDQETQYF.

According to its frequency, this clonotype is medium-sized (0.01 to 0.1%). CDR3 loop: CASSYTDTQYF. The chain uses TRBV7-2 and TRBJ2-3. Per the germline V gene, CDR1 is SGHTA and CDR2 is FQGNSA. The CDR3 contains 11 residues.

The chain links TRBV5-4 to TRBJ2-6. In germline, CDR1 is SGHNT, CDR2 YYREEE (reference sequence). The CDR3 has 17 residues. The CDR3 region is CASSLPVAISGANVLTF.

In terms of frequency, this clonotype is medium-sized. This chain uses TRBV27 with TRBJ2-7. Germline values: CDR1 MNHEY, CDR2 SMNVEV (reference sequence). The CDR3 length is 14 residues. The CDR3 loop is CASSPQVFSYEQYF.

According to its frequency, this clonotype is medium-sized. This chain uses TRBV7-9 with TRBJ2-7; TCRdb indicates TRBD1, and absent DNA this call remains unverified. The germline CDR1 and CDR2 sequences are SEHNR and FQNEAQ (reference sequence). This CDR3 is 14 amino acids long. The CDR3 here is CASSQADSWDEQYF.